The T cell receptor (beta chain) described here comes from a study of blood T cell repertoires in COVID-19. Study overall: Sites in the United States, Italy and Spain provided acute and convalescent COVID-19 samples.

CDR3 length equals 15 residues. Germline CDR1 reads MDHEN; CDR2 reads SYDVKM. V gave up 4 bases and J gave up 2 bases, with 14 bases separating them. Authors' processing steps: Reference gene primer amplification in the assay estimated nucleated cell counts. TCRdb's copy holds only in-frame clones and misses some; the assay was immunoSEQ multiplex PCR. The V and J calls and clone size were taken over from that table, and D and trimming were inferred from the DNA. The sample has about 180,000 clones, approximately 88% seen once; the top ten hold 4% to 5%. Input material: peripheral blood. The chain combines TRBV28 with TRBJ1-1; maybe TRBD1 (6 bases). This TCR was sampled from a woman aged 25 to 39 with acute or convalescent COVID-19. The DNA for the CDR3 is TGTGCCAGCAGTTATGAAGTAGGGGGAAACACTGAAGCTTTCTTT. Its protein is CASSYEVGGNTEAFF.